Reported below is one T cell receptor (beta chain). Antigen unknown. Germline trimming cut 4 bases from V and 5 bases from J; bases unmatched to any gene: 5. Germline CDR1 reads SGHRS; CDR2 reads YFSETQ. The CDR3 has 15 residues. The sample is drawn from a study of cytomegalovirus exposure and HLA in healthy donors. Study findings and constraints: Sequences of the TCR beta chain were said to predict the HLA-A and HLA-B alleles of most subjects accurately.

Vbeta (60) and Jbeta (13) primers were used in the PCR. Here immunoSEQ multiplex PCR was the method, and the copy in TCRdb shows in-frame clones only, minus some. Among more than 100,000 clones listed, 75% to 85% were seen once. Source material: PBMCs. The origin of this receptor is a female donor in good health and CMV-seropositive. This chain joins TRBV5-1 and TRBJ2-1, with 11 bases fitting TRBD2. Here the CDR3 DNA reads TGCGCCAGCAGCGGACTAGCGGGCACCCACAATGAGCAGTTCTTC. It encodes CASSGLAGTHNEQFF.